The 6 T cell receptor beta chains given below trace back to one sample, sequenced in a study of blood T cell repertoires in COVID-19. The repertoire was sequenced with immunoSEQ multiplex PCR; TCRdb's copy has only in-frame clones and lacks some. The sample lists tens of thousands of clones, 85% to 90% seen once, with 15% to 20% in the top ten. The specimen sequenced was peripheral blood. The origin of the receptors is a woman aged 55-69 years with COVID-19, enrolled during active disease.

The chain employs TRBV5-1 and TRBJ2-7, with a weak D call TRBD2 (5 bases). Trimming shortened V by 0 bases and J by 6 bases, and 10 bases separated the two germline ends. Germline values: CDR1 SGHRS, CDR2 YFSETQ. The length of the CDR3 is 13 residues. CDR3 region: CASSLAVEGEQYF. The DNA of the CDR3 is TGCGCCAGCAGCTTGGCCGTAGAGGGCGAGCAGTACTTC.

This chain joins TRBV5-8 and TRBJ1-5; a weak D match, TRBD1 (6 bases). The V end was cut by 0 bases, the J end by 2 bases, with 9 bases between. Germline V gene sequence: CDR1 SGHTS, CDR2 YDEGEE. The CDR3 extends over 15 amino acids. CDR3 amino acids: CASSLAQGRNQPQHF. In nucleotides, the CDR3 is TGTGCCAGCAGCTTGGCACAGGGTCGCAATCAGCCCCAGCATTTT.

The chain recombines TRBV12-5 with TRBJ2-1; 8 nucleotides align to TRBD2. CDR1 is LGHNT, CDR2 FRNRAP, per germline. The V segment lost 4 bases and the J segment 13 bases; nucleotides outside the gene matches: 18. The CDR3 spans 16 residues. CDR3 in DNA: TGTGCTAGTGGTTCCCCACGAGCGGGAGTGAGTTTGGCCCAGTTCTTC. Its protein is CASGSPRAGVSLAQFF.

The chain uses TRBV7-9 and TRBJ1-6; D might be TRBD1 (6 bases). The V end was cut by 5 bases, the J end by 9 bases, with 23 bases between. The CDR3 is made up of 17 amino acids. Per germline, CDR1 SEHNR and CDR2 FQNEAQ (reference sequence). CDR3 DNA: TGTGCCAGCAGCCAACGGAAAGGGACACTTTCTCGTTCACCCCTCCACTTT. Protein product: CASSQRKGTLSRSPLHF.

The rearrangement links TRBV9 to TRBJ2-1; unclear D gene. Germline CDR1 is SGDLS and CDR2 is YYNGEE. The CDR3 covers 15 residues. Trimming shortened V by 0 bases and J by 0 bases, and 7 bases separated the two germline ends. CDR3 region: CASSVDPSSYNEQFF. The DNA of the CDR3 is TGTGCCAGCAGCGTAGACCCGAGCTCCTACAATGAGCAGTTCTTC.

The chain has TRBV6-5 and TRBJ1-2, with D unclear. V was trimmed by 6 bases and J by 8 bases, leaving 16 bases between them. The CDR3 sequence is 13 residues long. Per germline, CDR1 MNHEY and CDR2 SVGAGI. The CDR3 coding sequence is TGTGCCAGCAGGGCGTCATGGGTCGGGGGCTACACCTTC. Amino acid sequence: CASRASWVGGYTF.